This T cell receptor beta chain was retrieved from a study of shared clonotypes between healthy human individuals. Study-level background: The plates for each donor numbered three CD4 naive, three CD4 memory, two CD8 naive and one CD8 memory.

Regarding the study as a whole: Although depth was large, rarefaction showed that sequencing of the sorted subsets was incomplete.

As for this clone: The antigen is unknown.

Within Nashville, Tennessee resided all donors, each a Caucasian adult. Original analysis: With immunoSEQ giving junction-only sequences and no quality scores, filtering differed. Method: immunoSEQ multiplex PCR; TCRdb's copy keeps in-frame clones and lacks some. That table furnishes V, J and clone size, whereas the DNA furnished D and trimming. This table holds more than 2,000,000 clones, approximately 95% found once. Losses at the gene ends were 6 bases for V and 7 bases for J; bases not matched to a gene: 23. Germline V lookup: CDR1 MNHEY, CDR2 SMNVEV (reference sequence). This CDR3 has 18 residues.

Sequencing used naive CD4+ T cells from PBMCs. Described subset: CD45RA+ positively selected. The J gene is TRBJ1-1, the V gene TRBV27, with 7 bases that match TRBD1. This clonotype originated in a man between 18 and 35 years old in good health. Some clones in this sample may be carry-over from other donors' samples. In DNA, the CDR3 is TGTGCCAGCAGAGAAAAAAGACAGGGAACGTGGCGGTTGGGTGAAGCTTTCTTT. It specifies CASREKRQGTWRLGEAFF.